The 28 T cell receptor beta chains given below trace back to one sample, sequenced in a study of blood T cell repertoires in COVID-19. The method was immunoSEQ multiplex PCR; TCRdb's version includes in-frame clones alone and lacks a portion of them. The table shows 250,000 to 350,000 clones, with approximately 81% occurring only once. The sample taken for sequencing was PBMCs or T cells enriched from blood (not recorded which). Receptors originate from a woman in her forties or fifties who had recovered from COVID-19.

A single count supports this clone. The V and J genes are TRBV7-2 and TRBJ1-5; 7 nucleotides agree with TRBD1. The CDR3 totals 13 residues. The V and J ends lost 5 bases and 4 bases, in that order; junction bases with no gene match: 2. Per the germline V gene, CDR1 is SGHTA and CDR2 is FQGNSA. CDR3 in amino acids: CASSRDSNQPQHF. The CDR3 nucleotides are TGTGCCAGCAGCCGGGACAGTAATCAGCCCCAGCATTTT.

The rearrangement joins TRBV10-3 to TRBJ2-1, with 9 bases matching TRBD1. The CDR3 runs to 14 residues. Germline CDR1 ENHRY, CDR2 SYGVKD. V lost 7 bases, J lost 4 bases, and 5 bases stayed unmatched. The CDR3 spells CAINGQGLYNEQFF. The DNA of the CDR3 is TGTGCCATCAATGGACAGGGGCTTTACAATGAGCAGTTCTTC.

The chain joins TRBV24-1 to TRBJ1-2, with TRBD1 matching 7 bases. Germline CDR1 and CDR2: KGHDR and SFDVKD. The CDR3 runs to 13 residues. Losses at the gene ends were 10 bases for V and 4 bases for J; bases not matched to a gene: 8. The DNA of the CDR3 is TGTGCCACTGAAGACAGGGTAACCTATGGCTACACCTTC. Its translation is CATEDRVTYGYTF.

The chain recombines TRBV4-2 with TRBJ1-1; a possible D gene is TRBD1 (5 bases). Per the germline V gene, CDR1 is LGHNA and CDR2 is YNFKEQ. V lost 3 bases to trimming and J lost 2 bases, with 10 bases between them. The CDR3 length is 14 residues. CDR3 loop: CASSQVGGNTEAFF. DNA for the CDR3: TGTGCCAGCAGCCAGGTGGGGGGAAACACTGAAGCTTTCTTT.

This chain's CDR3 is CASSFDRGSTEAFF. In nucleotides, the CDR3 is TGTGCCAGCAGTTTCGATCGGGGGAGCACTGAAGCTTTCTTT. The chain combines TRBV27 with TRBJ1-1; weak D call: TRBD1 (5 bases). Germline V gives CDR1 MNHEY, CDR2 SMNVEV (reference sequence). Trimming pared 3 bases from V and 4 bases from J, leaving 12 bases between. The CDR3 covers 14 residues.

This clone was seen a handful of times. DNA for the CDR3: TGTGCCAGCAGCAAAGGGACAGCTAATTCACCCCTCCACTTT. It translates to CASSKGTANSPLHF. The V gene is TRBV6-5, the J gene TRBJ1-6, with 7 bases lining up with TRBD1. Germline CDR1 and CDR2: MNHEY and SVGAGI. J lost 6 bases, V lost 6 bases, and 5 bases had no gene match. The CDR3 extends over 14 amino acids.

The V call is TRBV29-1, the J call TRBJ1-1, with D possibly matching TRBD1 (6 bases). The V gene lost 8 bases and the J gene lost 2 bases, with 24 bases spanning the gap. The CDR3 is 16 residues long. Germline V gene lookup returns CDR1 SQVTM and CDR2 ANQGSEA. Here the CDR3 DNA reads TGCAGCCCAAGGGGGGGGCGAGAAAAGGGTAACACTGAAGCTTTCTTT. This codes for CSPRGGREKGNTEAFF.

This clone has only one observation. The chain carries TRBV11-2 and TRBJ2-3, with TRBD2 matching over 8 bases. V was clipped by 6 bases and J by 0 bases; unmatched bases: 2. CDR1 is SGHAT and CDR2 is FQNNGV in the germline V gene. The CDR3 runs 14 residues. Here the CDR3 reads CASRQRGSTDTQYF. The DNA for the CDR3 is TGTGCCAGCAGACAGCGGGGGAGCACAGATACGCAGTATTTT.

DNA of the CDR3: TGTGCCAGCACGGTGAGGTTTTCCGGAAACACCATATATTTT. This encodes CASTVRFSGNTIYF. This chain connects TRBV28 to TRBJ1-3; unclear D gene. The V gene lost 7 bases and the J gene lost 4 bases, with 14 bases spanning the gap. Germline values: CDR1 MDHEN, CDR2 SYDVKM. This CDR3 is built from 14 residues.

This clone is a singleton in its sample. The CDR3 protein is CASSRPDRPVVEAFF. The CDR3 DNA reads TGTGCCAGCAGCAGACCCGACAGGCCTGTTGTTGAAGCTTTCTTT. This chain uses TRBV21-1 with TRBJ1-1; the table calls TRBD1, which could not be checked here. TRBV21-1 is classified as a pseudogene. The CDR3 is made up of 15 amino acids.

The rearrangement links TRBV6-5 to TRBJ2-2; TRBD1 agrees at 7 bases. From germline, CDR1 is MNHEY and CDR2 SVGAGI. The V and J ends lost 6 bases and 1 base, in that order; junction bases with no gene match: 5. The CDR3 is made up of 15 amino acids. The CDR3 protein is CASSSGTENTGELFF. CDR3 coding DNA: TGTGCCAGCAGCTCCGGGACAGAGAACACCGGGGAGCTGTTTTTT.

This clone was observed a single time. The genes are TRBV7-9 and TRBJ2-1, with TRBD1 as a possible D gene (5 bases). This CDR3 is 15 amino acids long. Germline V gene data show CDR1 as SEHNR and CDR2 as FQNEAQ (reference sequence). V gave up 0 bases and J gave up 1 base, with 7 bases separating them. The CDR3 here is CASSLAGVSYNEQFF. Written as DNA, the CDR3 is TGTGCCAGCAGCTTAGCAGGGGTTTCCTACAATGAGCAGTTCTTC.

The rearrangement uses TRBV25-1 and TRBJ1-1; tentative D call: TRBD1 (6 bases). The CDR3 has 11 amino acids. In germline, CDR1 is MGHDK, CDR2 SYGVNS. Trimming shortened V by 4 bases and J by 10 bases, and 10 bases separated the two germline ends. CDR3 loop: CASSVGRGAFF. The CDR3 DNA reads TGTGCCAGCAGTGTGGGCAGGGGAGCTTTCTTT.

CDR3 amino acids: CASSVGYGGGAIDTQYF. CDR3 sequence (DNA): TGTGCCAGCAGCGTAGGATACGGCGGGGGGGCAATAGATACGCAGTATTTT. The chain uses TRBV9 and TRBJ2-3; 9 bases map to TRBD2. This CDR3 comprises 17 residues. V lost 0 bases, J lost 5 bases, and 10 bases stayed unmatched. Germline V CDR1 and CDR2: SGDLS, YYNGEE.

This clone turned up a few times. The genes are TRBV15 and TRBJ1-4; 7 bases agree with TRBD1. Germline V gene sequence: CDR1 LNHNV, CDR2 YYDKDF (reference sequence). The CDR3 covers 14 residues. V lost 9 bases and J lost 6; bases outside the gene matches: 10. DNA for the CDR3: TGTGCCACAAGACGACAGGGTCCCTATGAAAAACTGTTTTTT. It yields the protein CATRRQGPYEKLFF.

This clone was found a few times. Distinct nucleotide sequences in the sample also encode this CDR3. V and J are TRBV5-1 and TRBJ1-6, with 9 nucleotides matching TRBD1. Germline V CDR1 and CDR2: SGHRS, YFSETQ. V gave up 4 bases and J gave up 7 bases; unmatched junction bases: 3. The CDR3 sequence is 14 residues long. The DNA for the CDR3 is TGCGCCAGCAGCCTGGACAGGGGAAATTCACCCCTCCACTTT. Residues: CASSLDRGNSPLHF.

Here the CDR3 reads CASSQGLASGRAINEQFF. CDR3 bases: TGTGCCAGCAGCCAAGGCTTGGCTAGCGGGAGGGCCATCAATGAGCAGTTCTTC. V is TRBV14 and J is TRBJ2-1, with 12 bases matching TRBD2. Germline V gene sequence: CDR1 SGHDN, CDR2 FVKESK. CDR3 length: 18 amino acids. Trimming at V came to 1 base and at J to 6 bases, leaving 10 bases not matched to a gene.

The CDR3 is CASSIVAGGEDTQYF. The CDR3 DNA is TGTGCCAGTAGTATTGTAGCGGGAGGAGAAGATACGCAGTATTTT. V is TRBV19 and J is TRBJ2-3, with 10 bases matching TRBD2. Germline V gene lookup returns CDR1 LNHDA and CDR2 SQIVND (reference sequence). With V trimmed by 3 bases and J by 5 bases, 5 bases remained unmatched. The CDR3 contains 15 residues.

The rearrangement uses TRBV5-6 and TRBJ1-2; D is unclear. The germline V gene encodes CDR1 SGHDT and CDR2 YYEEEE. The CDR3 is 13 amino acids. V was clipped by 4 bases and J by 7 bases, with 14 bases between them. The CDR3 loop is CASSTLPPSGYTF. The CDR3 DNA sequence: TGTGCCAGCAGCACTTTACCTCCTTCTGGCTACACCTTC.

This clone was picked up a small number of times. This chain links TRBV20-1 with TRBJ1-1, with no clear D. Germline V lookup: CDR1 DFQATT, CDR2 SNEGSKA (reference sequence). V was trimmed by 6 bases and J by 1 base, leaving 6 bases between them. This CDR3 spans 11 amino acids. Here the CDR3 reads CSATGNTEAFF. In DNA, the CDR3 is TGCAGTGCCACCGGGAACACTGAAGCTTTCTTT.

The chain uses TRBV5-1 and TRBJ1-1; D unresolved. The CDR3 contains 13 residues. CDR1 SGHRS and CDR2 YFSETQ come from the germline V gene. The V end lost 0 bases, the J end lost 4 bases, and 7 bases lay between the germline ends. The CDR3, as DNA: TGCGCCAGCAGCTTGGATGCGTCCACTGAAGCTTTCTTT. This gives the protein CASSLDASTEAFF.

V gene TRBV7-9 combines with J gene TRBJ2-7; 7 bases are a match to TRBD2. V gave up 4 bases and J gave up 3 bases; unmatched junction bases: 6. The CDR3 spans 14 residues. Germline CDR1 reads SEHNR; CDR2 reads FQNEAQ (reference sequence). In nucleotides, the CDR3 is TGTGCCAGCAGCTCTGCTGGACTAGTCTACGAGCAGTACTTC. Translating gives CASSSAGLVYEQYF.

The rearrangement uses TRBV5-1 and TRBJ2-1; no clear D. CDR3 length: 13 amino acids. The V end was cut by 2 bases, the J end by 5 bases, with 8 bases between. Germline V CDR1 and CDR2: SGHRS, YFSETQ. This CDR3 is CASSLFDNNEQFF. CDR3 coding DNA: TGCGCCAGCAGCTTATTCGACAACAATGAGCAGTTCTTC.

The chain recombines TRBV28 with TRBJ1-6; D is perhaps TRBD1 (5 bases). The CDR3 sequence is 16 residues long. The V and J ends lost 6 bases and 7 bases respectively, with 19 bases between them. CDR1 and CDR2 (germline): MDHEN, SYDVKM. The CDR3 spells CASRNFTGVKNSPLHF. The DNA for the CDR3 is TGTGCCAGCAGGAATTTTACAGGTGTGAAGAATTCACCCCTCCACTTT.

This clone was seen just once. The rearrangement joins TRBV28 to TRBJ1-2; tentatively, D is TRBD1 (6 bases). CDR1 and CDR2 from the germline V gene are MDHEN and SYDVKM. Trimming left V 2 bases short and J 4 bases short, with 14 bases between. The CDR3 is 15 residues long. The CDR3 here is CASSLTSGVLYGYTF. CDR3 in DNA: TGTGCCAGCAGTTTAACGTCAGGGGTCCTCTATGGCTACACCTTC.

The chain couples TRBV2 to TRBJ2-5; 8 nucleotides line up with TRBD1. The CDR3 contains 14 residues. With V trimmed by 6 bases and J by 5 bases, 8 bases remained unmatched. Germline CDR1 reads SNHLY; CDR2 reads FYNNEI. CDR3 nucleotide sequence: TGTGCCAGCAGCGACGACAGGGGTGGGGAGACCCAGTACTTC. This sequence encodes CASSDDRGGETQYF.

This chain joins TRBV4-1 and TRBJ2-3; tentatively, D is TRBD2 (5 bases). The germline gives CDR1 MGHRA, CDR2 YSYEKL. This CDR3 region has 16 residues. Trimming left V 6 bases short and J 4 bases short, with 20 bases between. CDR3 DNA: TGCGCCAGCAGTAGGACCCCTGTAGTGGAGGCAGATACGCAGTATTTT. Translating it yields CASSRTPVVEADTQYF.

The CDR3 loop is CAWSKESINQPQHF. DNA of the CDR3: TGTGCCTGGAGTAAAGAGTCGATCAATCAGCCCCAGCATTTT. This rearrangement joins TRBV30 to TRBJ1-5, with D uncertain. The V end was cut by 2 bases, the J end by 3 bases, with 11 bases between. CDR3 length equals 14 residues. CDR1 GTSNPN and CDR2 SVGIG come from the germline V gene (reference sequence).